The present entry profiles one TCR beta chain with its context. Every sample had a minimum of 6.5 million PBMCs isolated. The entry originates in a study of blood T cells in healthy people across ages. Overall study context: About one barcoded beta molecule per two T cells was captured by template switching.

Together with a sample-barcoded 5' primer, a J-beta primer mix was included in a second PCR lasting roughly 6 to 12 cycles. Unique molecular identifiers of 12 random nucleotides labeled each cDNA. Per-sample output comprised a minimum of 2.5 million paired-end reads containing CDR3. MiXCR, run by TCRdb on the 5' RACE reads, gives a single entry per CDR3 protein. There are approximately 1.5 million distinct CDR3 sequences in the sample; roughly 32% occur only once, and approximately 10% lies in the top ten. This CDR3 comprises 16 residues. CDR1 and CDR2 (germline): SGHRS, YFSETQ. The receptor was derived from a woman aged 25 to 39 in good health. This chain connects TRBV5-1 to TRBJ2-7; TRBD2 matches at 8 bases. The end of the DNA is better explained by TRBJ2-5, so the J call may be wrong. Sequenced input: blood. CDR3 nucleotide sequence: TGCGCCAGCAGCTTGGGGAGTCGGGAGGGCGATGAGACCCAGTACTTC. It translates to CASSLGSREGDETQYF.